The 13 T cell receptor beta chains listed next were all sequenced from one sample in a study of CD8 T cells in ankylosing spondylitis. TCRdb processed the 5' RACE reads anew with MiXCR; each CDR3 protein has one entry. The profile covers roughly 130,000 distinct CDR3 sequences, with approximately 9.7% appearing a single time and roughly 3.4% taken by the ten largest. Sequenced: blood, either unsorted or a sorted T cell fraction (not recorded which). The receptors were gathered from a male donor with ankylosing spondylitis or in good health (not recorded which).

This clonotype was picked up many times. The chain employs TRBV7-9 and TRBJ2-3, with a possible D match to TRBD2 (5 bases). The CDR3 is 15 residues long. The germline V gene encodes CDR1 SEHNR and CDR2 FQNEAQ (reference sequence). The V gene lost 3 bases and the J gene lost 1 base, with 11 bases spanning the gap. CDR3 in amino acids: CASSLASTGTDTQYF. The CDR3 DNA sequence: TGTGCCAGCAGCTTGGCTAGCACAGGCACAGATACGCAGTATTTT.

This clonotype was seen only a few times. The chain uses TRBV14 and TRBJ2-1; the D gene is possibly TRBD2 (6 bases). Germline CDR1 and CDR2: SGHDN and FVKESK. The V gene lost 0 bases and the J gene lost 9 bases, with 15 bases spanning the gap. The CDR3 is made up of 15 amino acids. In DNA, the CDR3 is TGTGCCAGCAGCCAAGAAATAATGGGAGGTCCTGAGCAGTTCTTC. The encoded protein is CASSQEIMGGPEQFF. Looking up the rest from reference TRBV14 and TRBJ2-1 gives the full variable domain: EAGVTQFPSHSVIEKGQTVTLRCDPISGHDNLYWYRRVMGKEIKFLLHFVKESKQDESGMPNNRFLAERTGGTYSTLKVQPAELEDSGVYFCASSQEIMGGPEQFFGPGTRLTVL.

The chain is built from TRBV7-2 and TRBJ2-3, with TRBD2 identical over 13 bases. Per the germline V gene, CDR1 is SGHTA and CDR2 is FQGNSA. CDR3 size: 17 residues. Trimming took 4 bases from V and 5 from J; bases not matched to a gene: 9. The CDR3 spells CASSSPPTSGRRDTQYF. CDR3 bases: TGTGCCAGCAGCTCACCACCGACTAGCGGGAGGAGAGATACGCAGTATTTT.

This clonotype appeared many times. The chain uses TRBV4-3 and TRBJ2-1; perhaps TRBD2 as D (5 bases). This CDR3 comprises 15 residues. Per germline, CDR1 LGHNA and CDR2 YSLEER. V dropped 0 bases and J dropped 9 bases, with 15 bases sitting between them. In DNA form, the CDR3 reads TGCGCCAGCAGCCAAGATATGTCTAGCCGTCGTGAGCAGTTCTTC. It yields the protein CASSQDMSSRREQFF.

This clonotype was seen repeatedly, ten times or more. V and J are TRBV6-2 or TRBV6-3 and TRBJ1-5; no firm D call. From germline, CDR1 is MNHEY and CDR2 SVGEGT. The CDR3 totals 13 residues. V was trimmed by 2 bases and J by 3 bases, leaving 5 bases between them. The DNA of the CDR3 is TGTGCCAGCAGTTACCCGAACAATCAGCCCCAGCATTTT. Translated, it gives CASSYPNNQPQHF.

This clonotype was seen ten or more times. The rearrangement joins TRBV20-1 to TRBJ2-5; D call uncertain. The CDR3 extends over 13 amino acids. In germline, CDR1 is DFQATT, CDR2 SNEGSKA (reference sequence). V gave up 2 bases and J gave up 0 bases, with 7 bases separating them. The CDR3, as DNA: TGCAGTGCTAGAAAACCCAACCAAGAGACCCAGTACTTC. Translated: CSARKPNQETQYF.

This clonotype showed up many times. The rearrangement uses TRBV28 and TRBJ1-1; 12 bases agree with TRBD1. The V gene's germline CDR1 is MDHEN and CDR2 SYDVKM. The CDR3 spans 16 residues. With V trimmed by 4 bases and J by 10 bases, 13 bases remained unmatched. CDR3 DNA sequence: TGTGCCAGCAGTTCCATAACGGGACAGGGGGCGAAGAGAGCTTTCTTT. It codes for CASSSITGQGAKRAFF.

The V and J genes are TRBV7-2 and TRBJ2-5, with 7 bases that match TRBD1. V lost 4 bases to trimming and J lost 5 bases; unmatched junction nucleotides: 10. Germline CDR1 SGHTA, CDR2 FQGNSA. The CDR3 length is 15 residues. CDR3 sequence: CASSSRQGLRETQYF. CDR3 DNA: TGTGCCAGCAGCTCTAGACAGGGCCTGCGGGAGACCCAGTACTTC.

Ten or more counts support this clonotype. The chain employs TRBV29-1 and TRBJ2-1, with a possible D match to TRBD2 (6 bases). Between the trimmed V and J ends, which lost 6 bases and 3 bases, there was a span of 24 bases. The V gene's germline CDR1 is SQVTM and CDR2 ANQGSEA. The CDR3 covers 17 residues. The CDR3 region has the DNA TGCAGCGTCCCCAATGGTCCCTACGGAGGGTTCTACAATGAGCAGTTCTTC. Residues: CSVPNGPYGGFYNEQFF.

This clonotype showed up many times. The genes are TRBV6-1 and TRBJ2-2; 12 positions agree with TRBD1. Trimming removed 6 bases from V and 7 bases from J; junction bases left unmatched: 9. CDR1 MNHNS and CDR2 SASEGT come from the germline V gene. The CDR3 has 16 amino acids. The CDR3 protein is CASSKPGQGAIGELFF. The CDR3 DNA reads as TGTGCCAGCAGCAAGCCGGGACAGGGGGCGATCGGGGAGCTGTTTTTT.

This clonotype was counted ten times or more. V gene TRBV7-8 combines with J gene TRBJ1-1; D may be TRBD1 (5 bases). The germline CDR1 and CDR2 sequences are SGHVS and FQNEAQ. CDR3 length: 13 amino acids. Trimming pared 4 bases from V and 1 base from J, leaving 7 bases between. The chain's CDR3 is CASSYRRNTEAFF. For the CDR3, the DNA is TGTGCCAGCAGCTACAGGAGGAACACTGAAGCTTTCTTT.

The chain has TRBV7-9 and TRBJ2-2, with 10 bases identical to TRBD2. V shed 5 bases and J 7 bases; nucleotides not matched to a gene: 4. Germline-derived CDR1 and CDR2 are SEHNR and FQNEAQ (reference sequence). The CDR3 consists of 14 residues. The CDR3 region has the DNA TGTGCCAGCAGCCAGGGACTAGCGATCGGGGAGCTGTTTTTT. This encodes CASSQGLAIGELFF. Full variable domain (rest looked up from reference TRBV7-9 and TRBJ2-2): DTGVSQNPRHKITKRGQNVTFRCDPISEHNRLYWYRQTLGQGPEFLTYFQNEAQLEKSRLLSDRFSAERPKGSFSTLEIQRTEQGDSAMYLCASSQGLAIGELFFGEGSRLTVL.

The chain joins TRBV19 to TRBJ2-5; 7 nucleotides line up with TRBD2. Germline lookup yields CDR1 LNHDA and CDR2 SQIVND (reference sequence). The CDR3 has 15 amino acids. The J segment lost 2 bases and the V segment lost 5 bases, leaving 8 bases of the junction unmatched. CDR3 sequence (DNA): TGTGCCAGTAGTCCCGGGACTACCCTACAAGAGACCCAGTACTTC. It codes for CASSPGTTLQETQYF.